These 20 T cell receptor beta chains share one sample of origin, sequenced in a study of OX40 agonist ivuxolimab in advanced cancers. TCRdb's table, derived via immunoSEQ multiplex PCR, lists solely in-frame clones and lacks some. The sample includes 35,000 to 40,000 clones, around 80% of them seen just once. The input for sequencing was CD4+ or CD8+ T cells sorted from blood, taken in a trial of the OX40 agonist ivuxolimab. These receptors were taken from an adult with an advanced solid tumor such as melanoma, head and neck, liver or kidney cancer.

The rearrangement joins TRBV19 to TRBJ2-4; D possibly uses TRBD1 or TRBD2 (6 bases each). The V gene's germline CDR1 is LNHDA and CDR2 SQIVND (reference sequence). Trimming pared 3 bases from V and 8 bases from J, leaving 11 bases between. This CDR3 contains 13 residues. The CDR3 spells CASSIAGEDIQYF. CDR3 sequence (DNA): TGTGCCAGTAGTATTGCAGGGGAGGACATTCAGTACTTC.

In its sample, this clone was seen once. The chain recombines TRBV7-3 with TRBJ1-1, with unresolved D. Germline loops: CDR1 SGHTA, CDR2 FQGTGA. The CDR3 has 13 amino acids. Deletions cut 2 bases from V and 3 bases from J, with 7 bases between. Here the CDR3 DNA reads TGTGCCAGCAGCTTACTAAGGGACACTGAAGCTTTCTTT. Translated, it gives CASSLLRDTEAFF.

This chain joins TRBV11-2 and TRBJ1-6; TRBD1 is a possible D gene (5 bases). Per germline, CDR1 SGHAT and CDR2 FQNNGV. The CDR3 runs to 18 residues. Between the trimmed V and J ends, which lost 2 bases and 7 bases, there was a span of 21 bases. CDR3 sequence: CASSLLLVRGGTNSPLHF. Written as DNA, the CDR3 is TGTGCCAGCAGCTTACTGTTGGTGCGGGGCGGTACGAATTCACCCCTCCACTTT.

This sequence joins TRBV7-3 and TRBJ2-2; 7 nucleotides line up with TRBD1. This CDR3 comprises 15 residues. Germline CDR1 SGHTA, CDR2 FQGTGA. With V trimmed by 5 bases and J by 4 bases, 7 bases remained unmatched. The chain's CDR3 is CASSPGTGVTGELFF. CDR3 nucleotide sequence: TGTGCCAGCAGCCCAGGCACAGGGGTCACCGGGGAGCTGTTTTTT.

The V gene is TRBV9, the J gene TRBJ2-1; a possible D gene is TRBD1 (6 bases). The germline gives CDR1 SGDLS, CDR2 YYNGEE. Trimming shortened V by 3 bases and J by 5 bases, and 18 bases separated the two germline ends. The CDR3 spans 16 residues. The chain's CDR3 is CASSGGNPQGNNEQFF. CDR3 nucleotide sequence: TGTGCCAGCAGCGGGGGGAACCCTCAGGGGAACAATGAGCAGTTCTTC.

The rearrangement links TRBV27 to TRBJ2-2, with D possibly being TRBD1 or TRBD2 (5 bases each). The V gene's germline CDR1 is MNHEY and CDR2 SMNVEV (reference sequence). V dropped 7 bases and J dropped 8 bases, with 17 bases sitting between them. The CDR3 has 14 residues. The CDR3, as DNA: TGTGCCAGCACCTCCCCCCGGGACCTAGGGGAGCTGTTTTTT. Amino acids: CASTSPRDLGELFF.

The chain uses TRBV11-2 and TRBJ2-3; D perhaps matches TRBD2 (5 bases). Deletions cut 5 bases from V and 4 bases from J, with 16 bases between. Germline CDR1 is SGHAT and CDR2 is FQNNGV. This CDR3 is 15 amino acids long. The CDR3 sequence: CASSPEGLRADTQYF. CDR3 bases: TGTGCCAGCAGCCCAGAGGGTTTACGCGCAGATACGCAGTATTTT.

The genes are TRBV9 and TRBJ2-7; D might be TRBD2 (6 bases). V lost 0 bases and J 7 bases, leaving 23 bases between the germline ends. The germline gives CDR1 SGDLS, CDR2 YYNGEE. The CDR3 runs 17 residues. CDR3 in DNA: TGTGCCAGCAGCGTAGAGGCGGAGGGGCTAGCAGAAGGGGAGCAGTACTTC. It encodes CASSVEAEGLAEGEQYF.

This chain joins TRBV15 and TRBJ1-5; 8 bases fit TRBD1. CDR1 is LNHNV and CDR2 is YYDKDF in the germline V gene (reference sequence). V shed 0 bases and J 5 bases; nucleotides not matched to a gene: 3. The CDR3 totals 15 residues. The DNA for the CDR3 is TGTGCCACCAGCAGAGACAGGGGGCTGCATCAGCCCCAGCATTTT. Translation: CATSRDRGLHQPQHF.

The chain carries TRBV27 and TRBJ2-3; no clear D. This CDR3 spans 15 amino acids. V shed 5 bases and J shed 3 bases, with 15 bases lying between them. Germline assignment: CDR1 MNHEY and CDR2 SMNVEV (reference sequence). This chain's CDR3 is CASSPWQSDTDTQYF. CDR3 nucleotide sequence: TGTGCCAGCAGTCCATGGCAGTCCGATACAGATACGCAGTATTTT.

The J gene is TRBJ1-1, the V gene TRBV10-3; 7 bases are shared with TRBD1. J lost 11 bases, V lost 6 bases, and 9 bases had no gene match. CDR1 is ENHRY, CDR2 SYGVKD, per germline. The CDR3 is 12 residues long. CDR3 region: CAISLTGAGAFF. Here the CDR3 DNA reads TGTGCCATCAGCCTCACAGGGGCTGGCGCTTTCTTT.

The chain carries TRBV6-1 and TRBJ2-1, with unresolved D. The V end lost 9 bases, the J end lost 8 bases, and 17 bases lay between the germline ends. This CDR3 region has 13 residues. CDR1 and CDR2 from the germline V gene are MNHNS and SASEGT. CDR3 in DNA: TGTGCCAGTCAGGACCTGGGCTGGGATGAGCAGTTCTTC. Its translation is CASQDLGWDEQFF.

DNA of the CDR3: TGCGCCAGCAGCCACCTCGGACTAGCGCGCTCCTACGAGCAGTACTTC. Translation: CASSHLGLARSYEQYF. The chain combines TRBV4-1 with TRBJ2-7; 9 bases match TRBD2. The ends lost 3 bases at V and 0 bases at J; junction bases unmatched: 6. This CDR3 has 16 amino acids. CDR1 MGHRA and CDR2 YSYEKL come from the germline V gene.

The sample holds a few counts of this clone. The V gene is TRBV7-9, the J gene TRBJ1-2; no firm D call. Looked up from germline, CDR1 is SEHNR and CDR2 is FQNEAQ (reference sequence). This CDR3 contains 13 residues. V was shortened by 6 bases and J by 4 bases, with 12 bases between the two germline ends. CDR3 protein: CASRPDGGYGYTF. The CDR3 DNA is TGTGCCAGCAGACCTGACGGAGGCTATGGCTACACCTTC.

This clone was found once. Here the CDR3 DNA reads TGTGCCAGCAGCTTGTCGTATGAGCAGTTCTTC. It translates to CASSLSYEQFF. The chain has TRBV7-9 and TRBJ2-1; D remains ambiguous. The CDR3 is made up of 11 amino acids. Germline V CDR1 and CDR2: SEHNR, FQNEAQ (reference sequence). V was cut by 3 bases and J by 8 bases, with 5 bases left in between. The full variable domain, completed using reference TRBV7-9 and TRBJ2-1, is DTGVSQNPRHKITKRGQNVTFRCDPISEHNRLYWYRQTLGQGPEFLTYFQNEAQLEKSRLLSDRFSAERPKGSFSTLEIQRTEQGDSAMYLCASSLSYEQFFGPGTRLTVL.

The V and J genes are TRBV5-1 and TRBJ2-3; TRBD2 matches at 7 bases. CDR3 length equals 14 residues. With V trimmed by 2 bases and J by 0 bases, 0 bases remained unmatched. From germline, CDR1 is SGHRS and CDR2 YFSETQ. The CDR3 reads CASSFGGSTDTQYF. CDR3 DNA: TGCGCCAGCAGCTTCGGGGGGAGCACAGATACGCAGTATTTT. Drawing the rest from reference TRBV5-1 and TRBJ2-3, the complete variable domain is KAGVTQTPRYLIKTRGQQVTLSCSPISGHRSVSWYQQTPGQGLQFLFEYFSETQRNKGNFPGRFSGRQFSNSRSEMNVSTLELGDSALYLCASSFGGSTDTQYFGPGTRLTVL.

This clone has just a few counts. The sample contains more than one DNA sequence encoding this CDR3. The V call is TRBV4-3, the J call TRBJ2-2; a possible D gene is TRBD1 (5 bases). The germline V gene encodes CDR1 LGHNA and CDR2 YSLEER. The CDR3 loop spans 15 amino acids. Trimming pared 1 base from V and 4 bases from J, leaving 10 bases between. The CDR3 sequence is CASSQGQGSTGELFF. The CDR3 region has the DNA TGCGCCAGCAGCCAAGGGCAGGGTAGCACCGGGGAGCTGTTTTTT.

This rearrangement joins TRBV28 to TRBJ2-5; a possible D gene is TRBD2 (5 bases). In germline, CDR1 is MDHEN, CDR2 SYDVKM. The CDR3 runs to 12 residues. Deletions cut 6 bases from V and 3 bases from J, with 8 bases between. The CDR3: CASRAGKETQYF. The CDR3 coding sequence is TGTGCCAGCAGGGCCGGGAAAGAGACCCAGTACTTC.

This clone was seen just once. V gene TRBV19 combines with J gene TRBJ1-4; 8 positions agree with TRBD1. Looked up from germline, CDR1 is LNHDA and CDR2 is SQIVND (reference sequence). This CDR3 spans 13 amino acids. The V and J ends lost 8 bases and 8 bases, in that order; junction bases with no gene match: 7. The CDR3 loop reads CASADRGTEKLFF. The CDR3 region has the DNA TGTGCCAGTGCAGACAGGGGAACAGAAAAACTGTTTTTT.

The genes are TRBV5-1 and TRBJ2-3; D not certain. The CDR3 runs 12 residues. The germline CDR1 and CDR2 sequences are SGHRS and YFSETQ. V was pared by 2 bases and J by 0 bases, with 1 base between. CDR3 residues: CASSFSTDTQYF. The CDR3, as DNA: TGCGCCAGCAGCTTTAGCACAGATACGCAGTATTTT.